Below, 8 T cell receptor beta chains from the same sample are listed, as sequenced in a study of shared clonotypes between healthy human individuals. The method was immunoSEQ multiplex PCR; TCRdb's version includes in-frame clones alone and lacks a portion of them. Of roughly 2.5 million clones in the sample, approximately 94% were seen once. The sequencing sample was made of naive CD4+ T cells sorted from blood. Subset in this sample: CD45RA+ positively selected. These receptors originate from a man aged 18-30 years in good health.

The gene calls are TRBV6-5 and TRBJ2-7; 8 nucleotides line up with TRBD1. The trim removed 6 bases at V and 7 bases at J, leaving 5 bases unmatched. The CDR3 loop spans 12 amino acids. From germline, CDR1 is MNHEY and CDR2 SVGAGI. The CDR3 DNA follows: TGTGCCAGCAGCAACACAGGGGGGGAGCAGTACTTC. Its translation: CASSNTGGEQYF.

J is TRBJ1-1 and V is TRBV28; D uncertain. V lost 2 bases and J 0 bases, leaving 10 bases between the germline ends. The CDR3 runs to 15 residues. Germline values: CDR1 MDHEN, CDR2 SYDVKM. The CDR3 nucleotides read TGTGCCAGCAGTTTAGAGAAAGGGATGAACACTGAAGCTTTCTTT. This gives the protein CASSLEKGMNTEAFF.

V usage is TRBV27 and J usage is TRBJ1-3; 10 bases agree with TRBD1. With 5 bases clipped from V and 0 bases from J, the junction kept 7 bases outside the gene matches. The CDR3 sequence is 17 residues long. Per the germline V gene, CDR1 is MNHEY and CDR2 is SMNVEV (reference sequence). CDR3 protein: CASSPGTGESSGNTIYF. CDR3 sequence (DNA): TGTGCCAGCAGTCCCGGGACAGGGGAATCCTCTGGAAACACCATATATTTT.

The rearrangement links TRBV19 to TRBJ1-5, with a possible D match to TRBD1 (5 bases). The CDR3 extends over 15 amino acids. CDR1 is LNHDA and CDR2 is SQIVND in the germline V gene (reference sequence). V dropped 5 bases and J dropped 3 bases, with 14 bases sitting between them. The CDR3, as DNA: TGTGCCAGTAGTCCCCTCCTCGGGACCAATCAGCCCCAGCATTTT. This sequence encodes CASSPLLGTNQPQHF.

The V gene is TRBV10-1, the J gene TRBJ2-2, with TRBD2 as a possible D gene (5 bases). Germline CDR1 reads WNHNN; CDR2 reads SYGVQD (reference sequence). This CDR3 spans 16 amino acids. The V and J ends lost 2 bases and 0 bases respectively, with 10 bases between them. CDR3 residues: CASSERTHANTGELFF. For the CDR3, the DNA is TGCGCCAGCAGTGAGAGGACTCACGCGAACACCGGGGAGCTGTTTTTT.

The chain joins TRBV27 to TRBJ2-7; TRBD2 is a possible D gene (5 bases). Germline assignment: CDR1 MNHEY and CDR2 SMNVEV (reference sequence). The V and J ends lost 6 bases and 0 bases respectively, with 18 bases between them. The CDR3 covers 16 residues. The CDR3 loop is CASRTSFERSSYEQYF. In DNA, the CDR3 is TGTGCCAGCAGGACCTCTTTCGAGCGGAGCTCCTACGAGCAGTACTTC.

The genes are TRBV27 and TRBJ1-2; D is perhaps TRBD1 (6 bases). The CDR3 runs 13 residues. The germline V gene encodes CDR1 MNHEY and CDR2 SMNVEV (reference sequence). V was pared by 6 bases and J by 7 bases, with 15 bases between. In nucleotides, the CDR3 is TGTGCCAGCAGCCAACAGGGATTGGGTGGCTACACCTTC. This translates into CASSQQGLGGYTF.

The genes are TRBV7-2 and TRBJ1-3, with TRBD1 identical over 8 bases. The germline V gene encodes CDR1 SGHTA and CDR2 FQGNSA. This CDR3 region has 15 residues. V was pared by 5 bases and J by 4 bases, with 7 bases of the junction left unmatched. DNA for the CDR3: TGTGCCAGCAGCCTCGACAGGGGAGTAGGAAACACCATATATTTT. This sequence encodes CASSLDRGVGNTIYF.